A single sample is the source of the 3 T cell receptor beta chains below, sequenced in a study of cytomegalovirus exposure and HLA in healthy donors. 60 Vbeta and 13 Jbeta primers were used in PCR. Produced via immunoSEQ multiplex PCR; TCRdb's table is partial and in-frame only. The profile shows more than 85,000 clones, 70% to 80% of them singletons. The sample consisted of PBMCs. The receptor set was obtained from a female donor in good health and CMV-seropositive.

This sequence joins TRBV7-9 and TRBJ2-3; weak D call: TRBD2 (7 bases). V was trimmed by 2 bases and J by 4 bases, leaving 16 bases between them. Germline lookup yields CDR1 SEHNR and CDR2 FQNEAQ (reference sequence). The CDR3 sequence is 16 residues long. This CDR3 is CASSLRGALEADTQYF. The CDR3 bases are TGTGCCAGCAGCTTACGGGGGGCACTAGAGGCAGATACGCAGTATTTT. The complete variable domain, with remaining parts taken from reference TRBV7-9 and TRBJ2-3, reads DTGVSQNPRHKITKRGQNVTFRCDPISEHNRLYWYRQTLGQGPEFLTYFQNEAQLEKSRLLSDRFSAERPKGSFSTLEIQRTEQGDSAMYLCASSLRGALEADTQYFGPGTRLTVL.

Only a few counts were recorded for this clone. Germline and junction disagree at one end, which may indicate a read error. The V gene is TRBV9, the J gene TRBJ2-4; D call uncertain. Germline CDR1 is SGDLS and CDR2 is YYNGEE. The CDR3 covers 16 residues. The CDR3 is CASSVHFRKAKNSQYF. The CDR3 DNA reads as TGTGCCAGCAGCGTCCACTTCAGGAAAGCCAAAAACAGTCAGTACTTC.

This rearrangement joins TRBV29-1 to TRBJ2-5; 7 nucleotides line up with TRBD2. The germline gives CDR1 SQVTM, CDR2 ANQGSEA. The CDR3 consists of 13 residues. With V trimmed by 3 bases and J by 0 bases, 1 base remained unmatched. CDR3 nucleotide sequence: TGCAGCGTTGAGGGGGGGAACCAAGAGACCCAGTACTTC. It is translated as CSVEGGNQETQYF.